This entry features one T cell receptor (beta chain) sequence. Its antigen is unidentified. Sorting isolated naive CD4 T cells lacking CD45RO and expressing CD62L. TCRdb's copy holds only in-frame clones and misses some; the assay was immunoSEQ multiplex PCR. The sample has tens of thousands of clones, just under 95% seen once. Germline values: CDR1 KGHSH, CDR2 LQKENI. With V trimmed by 3 bases and J by 3 bases, 13 bases remained unmatched. The CDR3 runs 17 residues. The sample comes from a study of human versus mouse CDR3 diversity and MHC coevolution. Across the study: The immunoSEQ assay reportedly detects one in 200,000 T cells.

Study-wide results and caveats: In humans, T-cell selection involved about 6 MHC II alleles.

The specimen was naive CD4+ T cells from blood. Subset here: CD45RO-negative CD62L-positive naive CD4 T cells. The sequence was obtained from a person between 55 and 70 years old in good health. This rearrangement joins TRBV18 to TRBJ1-2, with TRBD1 matching over 7 bases. The CDR3 loop reads CASSPFSGTAHYYGYTF. Written as DNA, the CDR3 is TGTGCCAGCTCACCTTTTTCCGGGACAGCTCATTACTATGGCTACACCTTC.